These 27 T cell receptor beta chains were sequenced from one sample in a study of a mutant IDH1 vaccine in newly diagnosed glioma. The table came from immunoSEQ multiplex PCR; TCRdb's copy has only in-frame clones and leaves some out. The sample consists of 45,000 to 65,000 clones, around nine tenths of them appearing once. The time point was: week 11, during vaccination. In the vaccine, a single dose held 300 ug of the mutant IDH1 20-mer peptide, along with topical imiquimod. Antigens for these TCRs are unknown. This sample comprised PBMCs, obtained from a glioma patient whose treatment included an IDH1 peptide vaccine. The receptors were gathered from a middle-aged man with glioma.

The chain carries TRBV13 and TRBJ2-7; 14 bases are shared with TRBD2. J was trimmed by 1 base and V by 2 bases; bases with no gene match: 7. In germline, CDR1 is PRHDT, CDR2 FYEKMQ (reference sequence). The CDR3 has 18 residues. CDR3 protein: CASSLPTSGRALSYEQYF. CDR3 bases: TGTGCCAGCAGCTTACCGACTAGCGGGAGGGCCTTATCCTACGAGCAGTACTTC.

Remarks on this clone: The junction differs from germline at one of its ends, possibly a read error. This chain links TRBV7-9 with TRBJ1-2; D uncertain. This CDR3 region has 11 residues. Germline V gene sequence: CDR1 SEHNR, CDR2 FQNEAQ (reference sequence). The CDR3 bases are TGTGCCAGCAGCTCTCAATGGATTGTTCGTTTC. This encodes CASSSQWIVRF.

The J gene is TRBJ2-7, the V gene TRBV6-5, with TRBD1 matching 7 bases. This CDR3 is 13 amino acids long. V was clipped by 7 bases and J by 0 bases; unmatched bases: 3. Looked up from germline, CDR1 is MNHEY and CDR2 is SVGAGI. The CDR3 region is CASNTGVSYEQYF. The CDR3, as DNA: TGTGCCAGCAATACAGGGGTCTCCTACGAGCAGTACTTC.

The V call is TRBV19, the J call TRBJ2-4; D unclear. The CDR3 spans 15 residues. Germline-derived CDR1 and CDR2 are LNHDA and SQIVND (reference sequence). Deletions cut 1 base from V and 1 base from J, with 8 bases between. The CDR3 DNA reads TGTGCCAGTAGTATAGGACTGCTGGCCAAAAACATTCAGTACTTC. Translating gives CASSIGLLAKNIQYF.

The chain has TRBV7-9 and TRBJ1-4; D not resolved. CDR1 is SEHNR and CDR2 is FQNEAQ in the germline V gene (reference sequence). The CDR3 sequence is 12 residues long. Trimming removed 1 base from V and 7 bases from J, with 4 bases in between. The CDR3 nucleotides are TGTGCCAGCAGCTTAGGTTCTGAAAAACTGTTTTTT. Amino acids: CASSLGSEKLFF. The full variable domain, in which reference TRBV7-9 and TRBJ1-4 provide the parts outside the CDR3, is DTGVSQNPRHKITKRGQNVTFRCDPISEHNRLYWYRQTLGQGPEFLTYFQNEAQLEKSRLLSDRFSAERPKGSFSTLEIQRTEQGDSAMYLCASSLGSEKLFFGSGTQLSVL.

This clone came up a few times. This chain uses TRBV19 with TRBJ1-5, with D hard to call. This CDR3 is 14 amino acids long. V shed 5 bases and J shed 3 bases, with 11 bases lying between them. Germline values: CDR1 LNHDA, CDR2 SQIVND (reference sequence). The CDR3 reads CASSLRRSNQPQHF. Written as DNA, the CDR3 is TGTGCCAGTAGTTTAAGACGGTCCAATCAGCCCCAGCATTTT.

The V and J genes are TRBV5-5 and TRBJ2-3; 7 nucleotides agree with TRBD1. V gave up 0 bases and J gave up 4 bases; unmatched junction bases: 11. Germline lookup yields CDR1 SGHKS and CDR2 YYEKEE (reference sequence). This CDR3 is built from 17 residues. CDR3 region: CASSLATGMGRADTQYF. Written as DNA, the CDR3 is TGTGCCAGCAGCTTGGCGACAGGGATGGGGCGCGCAGATACGCAGTATTTT.

The J gene is TRBJ2-2, the V gene TRBV19; D may correspond to TRBD1 or TRBD2 (5 bases each). The CDR3 sequence is 14 residues long. The V and J ends lost 5 bases and 6 bases respectively, with 13 bases between them. CDR1 LNHDA and CDR2 SQIVND come from the germline V gene (reference sequence). The CDR3 loop is CASSVRRGAGELFF. The DNA for the CDR3 is TGTGCCAGTAGTGTCAGGAGAGGGGCCGGGGAGCTGTTTTTT.

The chain uses TRBV6-5 and TRBJ1-5; D not resolved. CDR1 and CDR2 from the germline V gene are MNHEY and SVGAGI. Trimming stripped 0 bases from V and 4 bases from J, with 7 bases between. This CDR3 has 14 amino acids. The CDR3 loop is CASSYSKRNQPQHF. CDR3 in DNA: TGTGCCAGCAGTTACTCGAAACGGAATCAGCCCCAGCATTTT.

V and J are TRBV4-1 and TRBJ1-3; no clear D gene. The CDR3 covers 12 residues. V was pared by 0 bases and J by 8 bases, with 5 bases between. Germline values: CDR1 MGHRA, CDR2 YSYEKL. In nucleotides, the CDR3 is TGCGCCAGCAGCCAAGAGGGATACACCATATATTTT. Residues: CASSQEGYTIYF.

This rearrangement joins TRBV30 to TRBJ1-6, with D perhaps TRBD1 (5 bases). Germline CDR1 reads GTSNPN; CDR2 reads SVGIG (reference sequence). V was shortened by 3 bases and J by 6 bases, with 18 bases between the two germline ends. The CDR3 runs 16 residues. The CDR3 DNA reads as TGTGCCTGGAGGGGTGTGAGGGGAGCCTCTAATTCACCCCTCCACTTT. The encoded protein is CAWRGVRGASNSPLHF.

By share, this clone counts as medium-sized. This chain joins TRBV14 and TRBJ2-7, with a possible D match to TRBD1 (5 bases). Trimming removed 4 bases from V and 5 bases from J, with 18 bases in between. Germline V gene sequence: CDR1 SGHDN, CDR2 FVKESK. CDR3 length: 15 residues. The CDR3, as DNA: TGTGCCAGCAGCCGGATCCAGGGAAGGTCCCACGAGCAGTACTTC. Translated: CASSRIQGRSHEQYF.

V usage is TRBV6-6 and J usage is TRBJ2-7, with unresolved D. Germline CDR1 reads MNHNY; CDR2 reads SVGAGI (reference sequence). This CDR3 region has 11 residues. Trimming took 7 bases from V and 9 from J, leaving 13 bases between them. CDR3 in DNA: TGTGCCAGCAAAAACGAGAGGCGGCAGTACTTC. It encodes CASKNERRQYF.

The rearrangement joins TRBV2 to TRBJ2-1, with 14 bases lining up with TRBD2. V trimming: 8 bases; J trimming: 10 bases; junction bases outside the gene matches: 13. Germline CDR1 reads SNHLY; CDR2 reads FYNNEI. This CDR3 is 16 amino acids long. The CDR3 sequence is CASWTSGGRRLGEQFF. The CDR3 nucleotides read TGTGCCAGCTGGACTAGCGGGGGGCGAAGGTTGGGGGAGCAGTTCTTC.

This sequence joins TRBV19 and TRBJ1-4; no firm D call. The CDR3 runs 16 residues. V was trimmed by 5 bases and J by 0 bases, leaving 13 bases between them. Germline-derived CDR1 and CDR2 are LNHDA and SQIVND (reference sequence). The chain's CDR3 is CASSPTRGSTNEKLFF. CDR3 sequence (DNA): TGTGCCAGTAGTCCGACCCGGGGTTCAACTAATGAAAAACTGTTTTTT.

V is TRBV29-1 and J is TRBJ1-5; D not certain. Trimming took 7 bases from V and 2 from J, leaving 12 bases between them. Germline V gives CDR1 SQVTM, CDR2 ANQGSEA. The CDR3 has 13 residues. Written as DNA, the CDR3 is TGCAGCGCCAGGACCGGGGGCAATCAGCCCCAGCATTTT. Encoded protein: CSARTGGNQPQHF.

The chain uses TRBV18 and TRBJ2-5; tentative D call: TRBD1 (5 bases). The CDR3 spans 16 residues. Germline CDR1 reads KGHSH; CDR2 reads LQKENI. The V end lost 0 bases, the J end lost 4 bases, and 15 bases lay between the germline ends. The CDR3 is CASSPPVQGLSETQYF. The CDR3 DNA is TGTGCCAGCTCACCACCGGTCCAGGGCTTATCAGAGACCCAGTACTTC. The entire variable domain, with the rest obtained from reference TRBV18 and TRBJ2-5, is as follows: NAGVMQNPRHLVRRRGQEARLRCSPMKGHSHVYWYRQLPEEGLKFMVYLQKENIIDESGMPKERFSAEFPKEGPSILRIQQVVRGDSAAYFCASSPPVQGLSETQYFGPGTRLLVL.

The gene calls are TRBV19 and TRBJ1-5; the D gene is possibly TRBD1 (5 bases). Germline V gene sequence: CDR1 LNHDA, CDR2 SQIVND (reference sequence). The CDR3 runs to 15 residues. The ends were cut back, 0 bases at V and 5 bases at J, with 11 bases in the middle. The chain's CDR3 is CASSIEGVMDQPQHF. The DNA for the CDR3 is TGTGCCAGTAGTATAGAGGGGGTTATGGATCAGCCCCAGCATTTT.

The chain recombines TRBV30 with TRBJ2-7; possibly TRBD1 for D (6 bases). V lost 0 bases to trimming and J lost 6 bases, with 12 bases between them. The CDR3 contains 13 residues. Per the germline V gene, CDR1 is GTSNPN and CDR2 is SVGIG (reference sequence). The CDR3: CAWSVGGGGEQYF. The CDR3 bases are TGTGCCTGGAGTGTAGGGGGTGGGGGCGAGCAGTACTTC. Supplemented by reference TRBV30 and TRBJ2-7, the full variable domain reads SQTIHQWPATLVQPVGSPLSLECTVEGTSNPNLYWYRQAAGRGLQLLFYSVGIGQISSEVPQNLSASRPQDRQFILSSKKLLLSDSGFYLCAWSVGGGGEQYFGPGTRLTVT.

The CDR3 region has the DNA TGTGCCATAGACACCCTCGGTGGGGCCCAGCATTTT. Amino acid sequence: CAIDTLGGAQHF. The V call is TRBV28, the J call TRBJ1-5; D not resolved. From germline, CDR1 is MDHEN and CDR2 SYDVKM. The CDR3 sequence is 12 residues long. V lost 10 bases to trimming and J lost 11 bases, with 18 bases between them.

The chain carries TRBV30 and TRBJ1-1; no clear D gene. CDR1 is GTSNPN, CDR2 SVGIG, per germline (reference sequence). This CDR3 spans 12 amino acids. Trimming left V 2 bases short and J 7 bases short, with 11 bases between. In DNA, the CDR3 is TGTGCCTGGAGTCTTGGACTCATTGAAGCTTTCTTT. Its translation: CAWSLGLIEAFF.

This sequence joins TRBV30 and TRBJ2-2, with a weak D call TRBD1 (6 bases). V was trimmed by 2 bases and J by 5 bases, leaving 12 bases between them. The CDR3 has 14 residues. CDR1 is GTSNPN and CDR2 is SVGIG in the germline V gene (reference sequence). Here the CDR3 DNA reads TGTGCCTGGAGTAATACAGGGCGGACCGGGGAGCTGTTTTTT. Amino acid sequence: CAWSNTGRTGELFF.

The chain couples TRBV7-9 to TRBJ1-2; unclear D gene. Germline-derived CDR1 and CDR2 are SEHNR and FQNEAQ (reference sequence). The CDR3 runs 17 residues. With 1 base removed from V and 6 bases from J, the gap between germline ends came to 21 bases. As DNA, the CDR3 is TGTGCCAGCAGCTTAGACCCCTCCCGGCGCAGCAAGGATGGCTACACCTTC. Residues: CASSLDPSRRSKDGYTF.

DNA for the CDR3: TGTGCCAGCAGCGCTGGGCAGGGGGCCTACAATGAGCAGTTCTTC. It encodes CASSAGQGAYNEQFF. The chain has TRBV16 and TRBJ2-1, with 7 bases aligning to TRBD1. V dropped 5 bases and J dropped 2; count of bases not matched to a gene: 6. This CDR3 is 15 amino acids long. Germline V lookup: CDR1 KGHSY, CDR2 FQNENV. Full variable domain (missing parts from reference TRBV16 and TRBJ2-1): GEEVAQTPKHLVRGEGQKAKLYCAPIKGHSYVFWYQQVLKNEFKFLISFQNENVFDETGMPKERFSAKCLPNSPCSLEIQATKLEDSAVYFCASSAGQGAYNEQFFGPGTRLTVL.

V and J are TRBV5-8 and TRBJ1-4; D is unresolved. The germline V gene has CDR1 SGHTS and CDR2 YDEGEE. The V end lost 4 bases, the J end lost 0 bases, and 10 bases lay between the germline ends. The CDR3 is made up of 15 amino acids. As DNA, the CDR3 is TGTGCCAGCAGCCATAAGGATGCAACTAATGAAAAACTGTTTTTT. This gives the protein CASSHKDATNEKLFF.

This chain's CDR3 is CASTWGGGEAFF. The CDR3 DNA reads as TGTGCCAGCACTTGGGGAGGTGGTGAAGCTTTCTTT. The chain employs TRBV25-1 and TRBJ1-1; D is uncertain. V dropped 7 bases and J dropped 7 bases, with 13 bases sitting between them. This CDR3 spans 12 amino acids. The germline CDR1 and CDR2 sequences are MGHDK and SYGVNS. Full variable domain (outside the CDR3, taken from reference TRBV25-1 and TRBJ1-1): EADIYQTPRYLVIGTGKKITLECSQTMGHDKMYWYQQDPGMELHLIHYSYGVNSTEKGDLSSESTVSRIRTEHFPLTLESARPSHTSQYLCASTWGGGEAFFGQGTRLTVV.

CDR3 coding DNA: TGTGCCAGTAGTGTGGGGGGGGCTCCGGCCCAGTACTTC. Amino acids: CASSVGGAPAQYF. V and J are TRBV19 and TRBJ2-5; TRBD2 might be the D (7 bases). Germline CDR1 is LNHDA and CDR2 is SQIVND (reference sequence). Trimming removed 5 bases at V and 9 bases at J, with 16 bases between. This CDR3 region has 13 residues.